This is a list of T cell receptor beta chains from one sample in a study of cytomegalovirus exposure and HLA in healthy donors. Sequenced by immunoSEQ multiplex PCR; TCRdb stores in-frame clones only, minus some. The sample includes roughly 130,000 clones, 80% of them seen just once. The specimen was PBMCs. All receptors come from a man aged 25-45 years in good health and CMV-seronegative. Each CDR3 is given with its conserved first and last residue. Each record gives: clone size, D gene, J gene, V gene, CDR3 protein, CDR3 DNA. D genes are given only for firm matches. Clone size appears in some rows only: once, few, many, or a class for an expanded clone.

few | TRBD2 | TRBJ2-3 | TRBV4-1 | CASSQEGTSGGSTDTQYF | TGCGCCAGCAGCCAAGAAGGGACTAGCGGGGGGAGCACAGATACGCAGTATTTT
- | - | TRBJ2-7 | TRBV6-1 | CASSESGYLHEQYF | TGTGCCAGCAGTGAAAGCGGCTATCTCCACGAGCAGTACTTC
- | - | TRBJ1-2 | TRBV7-2 | CASSLDSYGYTF | TGTGCCAGCAGCTTAGACAGCTATGGCTACACCTTC
- | - | TRBJ1-4 | TRBV29-1 | CSVGPGNEKLFF | TGCAGCGTTGGGCCGGGTAATGAAAAACTGTTTTTT
once | - | TRBJ1-2 | TRBV18 | CASSAGLPSPGNYGYTF | TGTGCCAGCTCCGCCGGCCTTCCCTCCCCAGGGAACTATGGCTACACCTTC
- | - | TRBJ2-5 | TRBV28 | CASTSGGRRVDQETQYF | TGTGCCAGCACCTCAGGTGGTCGCAGGGTTGACCAAGAGACCCAGTACTTC
- | - | TRBJ1-2 | TRBV29-1 | CSVETYQNRGYGYTF | TGCAGCGTTGAAACGTATCAGAACCGGGGCTATGGCTACACCTTC
once | TRBD2 | TRBJ2-5 | TRBV7-9 | CASSLLAGGIGTQYF | TGTGCCAGCAGCTTACTAGCGGGAGGTATAGGGACCCAGTACTTC
- | TRBD1 | TRBJ2-3 | TRBV7-9 | CASSLPRQGVSTDTQYF | TGTGCCAGCAGCTTACCTCGACAGGGGGTAAGCACAGATACGCAGTATTTT
- | TRBD2 | TRBJ2-3 | TRBV7-6 | CASSLGLGGDTQYF | TGTGCCAGCAGCTTAGGTCTGGGAGGGGATACGCAGTATTTT
- | TRBD1 | TRBJ2-7 | TRBV28 | CASSLRQGPYEQYF | TGTGCCAGCAGTTTACGACAGGGTCCCTACGAGCAGTACTTC
- | TRBD2 | TRBJ2-7 | TRBV29-1 | CSVGLRLAGSYEQYF | TGCAGCGTTGGACTGCGACTAGCGGGGTCCTACGAGCAGTACTTC
- | TRBD1 | TRBJ2-7 | TRBV29-1 | CSVGASGGTEQYF | TGCAGCGTTGGAGCTTCAGGGGGTACCGAGCAGTACTTC
- | TRBD2 | TRBJ2-3 | TRBV7-2 | CASSSLGLGSTDTQYF | TGTGCCAGCAGCTCGCTAGGACTAGGTAGCACAGATACGCAGTATTTT
- | - | TRBJ1-6 | TRBV6-1 | CASSEGSSYNSPLHF | TGTGCCAGCAGTGAGGGGAGCTCCTATAATTCACCCCTCCACTTT
- | - | TRBJ1-2 | TRBV30 | CAWSGMTRHNYGYTF | TGTGCCTGGAGTGGAATGACACGGCATAACTATGGCTACACCTTC
- | - | TRBJ2-7 | TRBV7-9 | CASSSGAGEQYF | TGTGCCAGCAGCTCGGGAGCAGGAGAGCAGTACTTC
- | - | TRBJ1-5 | TRBV28 | CASNGAGRPQHF | TGTGCCAGCAACGGTGCCGGTCGGCCCCAGCATTTT
- | TRBD2 | TRBJ2-1 | TRBV5-1 | CASSPLAGEGNEQFF | TGCGCCAGCAGCCCGCTAGCGGGGGAAGGCAATGAGCAGTTCTTC
- | TRBD2 | TRBJ2-3 | TRBV5-1 | CASSSPREGWTDTQYF | TGCGCCAGCAGCTCCCCCCGGGAGGGTTGGACAGATACGCAGTATTTT
once | TRBD1 | TRBJ1-2 | TRBV5-1 | CASSAAEGAGGYTF | TGCGCCAGCAGCGCCGCCGAGGGGGCAGGGGGCTACACCTTC
- | TRBD2 | TRBJ2-1 | TRBV7-2 | CASSTTGLATSYNEQFF | TGTGCCAGCAGCACAACAGGACTAGCGACATCCTACAATGAGCAGTTCTTC
- | TRBD2 | TRBJ2-2 | TRBV5-1 | CASSKIAGSNTGELFF | TGCGCCAGCAGCAAAATAGCGGGGTCGAACACCGGGGAGCTGTTTTTT
- | - | TRBJ1-1 | TRBV2 | CASSEDSHMNTEAFF | TGTGCCAGCAGTGAGGACAGCCACATGAACACTGAAGCTTTCTTT
- | TRBD2 | TRBJ2-1 | TRBV15 | CATSRPGLANNEQFF | TGTGCCACCAGCAGACCGGGACTAGCGAACAATGAGCAGTTCTTC
- | TRBD2 | TRBJ2-5 | TRBV25-1 | CASSDQRGGQETQYF | TGTGCCAGCAGTGACCAGCGGGGGGGCCAAGAGACCCAGTACTTC
few | - | TRBJ2-7 | TRBV15 | CATSRGGGQRYEQYF | TGTGCCACCAGCAGAGGAGGTGGCCAGAGATACGAGCAGTACTTC
few | TRBD1 | TRBJ1-1 | TRBV5-4 | CASSSKTGGEAFF | TGTGCCAGCAGCTCAAAGACAGGGGGTGAAGCTTTCTTT
- | - | TRBJ1-1 | TRBV27 | CASSREGDTEAFF | TGTGCCAGCAGTCGAGAAGGAGACACTGAAGCTTTCTTT
- | - | TRBJ2-1 | TRBV4-3 | CASSPGVSYNEQFF | TGCGCCAGCAGCCCGGGGGTCTCCTACAATGAGCAGTTCTTC
- | TRBD1 | TRBJ1-1 | TRBV4-2 | CASRGDSSSSTEAFF | TGTGCCAGCAGGGGGGACAGCTCCTCAAGCACTGAAGCTTTCTTT